Given below is one T cell receptor beta chain in context. The method was immunoSEQ multiplex PCR; TCRdb's version includes in-frame clones alone and lacks a portion of them. This sample has 150,000 to 200,000 clones, with approximately 88% found just once. Germline CDR1 is SNHLY and CDR2 is FYNNEI. V dropped 2 bases and J dropped 6 bases, with 8 bases sitting between them. This CDR3 comprises 12 residues. This entry belongs to a study of blood T cell repertoires in COVID-19. The sequenced sample consisted of PBMCs or T cells enriched from blood (not recorded which). The sequence came from a woman in her fifties or sixties who had recovered from COVID-19. This chain links TRBV2 with TRBJ2-7; the D gene is possibly TRBD2 (5 bases). This chain's CDR3 is CASSERGSEQYF. CDR3 coding DNA: TGTGCCAGCAGTGAACGCGGGTCCGAGCAGTACTTC.